The present TCR beta chain was sequenced within a study of T cells expressing NK-cell markers. About the study: The TCR beta repertoires originated in sorted CD3+CD56+NKG2C+, CD3+CD56+NKG2C- and CD3+CD56-NKG2C+ T cells. Seven sequenced donors out of eight were HCMV-seropositive, one seronegative. Overall study results and limits: For about 6 donors, the dominant NKG2C+ clonotypes made up about 1.0-7.0% of their CD8+ T cells.

Points on this clonotype: Its antigen is undetermined.

The CDR3 contains 14 residues. Following a re-call of the 5' RACE reads, TCRdb has one entry per CDR3 protein and lacks DNA. This sample carries 300,000 or so distinct CDR3 sequences, with around 4.2% going to the ten biggest clones. The clonotype comes from a woman between 18 and 75 years old in good health. The sample consisted of blood T cells: a sorted CD56 or NKG2C T cell subset, CD4+ or CD8+ T cells, or bulk PBMC T cells (not recorded which). The gene calls are TRBV12-3 or TRBV12-4 and TRBJ2-5; absent DNA, TCRdb's TRBD1 call cannot be checked. The chain's CDR3 is CASRAGTGQETQYF.